The subject of this entry is one T cell receptor (beta chain). Sequencing was performed with immunoSEQ multiplex PCR; in TCRdb, only in-frame clones are kept and a portion is missing. In the table there are around 300,000 clones, around 86% of which are singletons. CDR3 length: 18 residues. The sample belongs to a study of blood T cell repertoires in COVID-19. Individuals aged roughly 18 to 90 years were recruited from fewer than 25 US areas. Assignment of participants to cohorts was predicated upon participant-reported clinical history. Recovery among Cohort 3 donors was established by two negative PCRs, clearance, or symptom resolution.

The TCR was taken from a woman aged 18 to 35 who had recovered from COVID-19. The chain is built from TRBV12-2 and TRBJ2-7; the table's D call of TRBD1 was not tested on the DNA. TRBV12-2 is flagged as a pseudogene. The sequenced sample was PBMCs or T cells enriched from blood (not recorded which). This chain's CDR3 is CASRFKPQGQGNLHEQYF. The DNA of the CDR3 is TGTGCAAGTCGCTTTAAACCGCAAGGACAGGGCAACCTCCACGAGCAGTACTTC.